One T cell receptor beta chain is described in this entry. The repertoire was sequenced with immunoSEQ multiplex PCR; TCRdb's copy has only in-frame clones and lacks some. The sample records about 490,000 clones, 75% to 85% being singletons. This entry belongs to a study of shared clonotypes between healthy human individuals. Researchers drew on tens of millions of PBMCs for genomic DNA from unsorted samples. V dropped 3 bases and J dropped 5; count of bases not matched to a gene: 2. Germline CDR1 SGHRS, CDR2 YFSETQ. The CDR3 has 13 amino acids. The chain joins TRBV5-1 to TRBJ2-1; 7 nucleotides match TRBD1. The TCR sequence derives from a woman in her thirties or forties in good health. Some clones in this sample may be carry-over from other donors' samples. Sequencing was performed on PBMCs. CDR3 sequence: CASSSTGDNEQFF. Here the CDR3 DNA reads TGCGCCAGCAGCTCTACAGGGGACAATGAGCAGTTCTTC.